This section outlines one TCR beta chain sequence together with its context. Method: immunoSEQ multiplex PCR; TCRdb's copy keeps in-frame clones and lacks some. Seen here are 150,000 to 200,000 clones, 80% to 90% observed once, and the top ten hold under 2%. The sample is drawn from a study of blood T cell repertoires in COVID-19. The trim removed 6 bases at V and 3 bases at J, leaving 6 bases unmatched. The CDR3 runs 15 residues. The germline CDR1 and CDR2 sequences are MNHEY and SMNVEV (reference sequence). Sequencing used peripheral blood. This chain joins TRBV27 and TRBJ1-3; 9 bases line up with TRBD1. The origin of this receptor is a man aged 18 to 35 who had recovered from COVID-19. This CDR3 reads CASRGGTGIGNTIYF. The CDR3 coding sequence is TGTGCCAGCAGAGGCGGGACAGGGATTGGAAACACCATATATTTT.